Listed below are T cell receptor beta chains from one sample, sequenced in a study of identical twins' blood T cells. TCRdb re-analysed the 5' RACE reads in MiXCR, keeping a single row per CDR3 protein. The data hold hundreds of thousands of distinct CDR3 sequences, with about 28% observed a single time. The sample comprised PBMCs. These receptors all stem from a woman between 18 and 55 years old in good health. The CDR3 runs from the conserved cysteine through the conserved F or W. The order of the fields is V gene, CDR3 length, clone size, J gene, CDR3 protein. A row's size may be missing; if present it is once, few, many or a size class.

TRBV20-1	14	-	TRBJ2-7	CSATSGRTSYEQYF
TRBV15	14	many	TRBJ2-1	CATSVSFPYNEQFF
TRBV6-5	13	-	TRBJ2-5	CASTPGLQETQYF
TRBV29-1	11	few	TRBJ1-1	CSVEGEPEAFF
TRBV5-1	15	-	TRBJ2-1	CASSLGGGATNEQFF
TRBV20-1	15	-	TRBJ2-3	CSALGRRGPTDTQYF
TRBV7-8	13	few	TRBJ2-1	CASSSPPDNEQFF
TRBV29-1	14	few	TRBJ2-1	CSVGLGLGGNEQFF
TRBV20-1	15	many	TRBJ2-7	CSAGPSGRALEEQYF
TRBV12-5	16	-	TRBJ2-7	CASVNEGWGRTYEQYF
TRBV29-1	14	-	TRBJ2-1	CSVEDGVRRSEQFF
TRBV3-1	13	-	TRBJ2-1	CASRPSGGNEQFF
TRBV2	15	-	TRBJ1-2	CASRERRDRVYGYTF
TRBV5-1	13	many	TRBJ1-1	CASSLSSNTEAFF
TRBV20-1	16	few	TRBJ2-1	CSARENLTTSYNEQFF
TRBV19	16	-	TRBJ2-3	CASSRSGRGSTDTQYF
TRBV30	14	few	TRBJ2-7	CAWSSTGYIGEQYF
TRBV10-2	15	few	TRBJ2-2	CASRRLAGDTGELFF
TRBV5-1	12	-	TRBJ1-6	CASRTNNSPLHF
TRBV5-6	15	-	TRBJ2-3	CASSGPGLASDTQYF
TRBV7-9	14	-	TRBJ1-2	CASSSQVPNYGYTF
TRBV11-2	15	many	TRBJ2-7	CASSSTGSPSYEQYF
TRBV19	13	few	TRBJ1-5	CASSPWMDQPQHF
TRBV10-2	13	-	TRBJ1-6	CASRDRAQHSPHF
TRBV4-3	16	few	TRBJ1-4	CASSHRFEQGREKLFF
TRBV10-3	15	-	TRBJ1-2	CAISESNELIYGYTF
TRBV5-1	14	many	TRBJ1-1	CASSLRQINTEAFF
TRBV18	16	-	TRBJ2-1	CASSPPRRGNYNEQFF
TRBV20-1	12	-	TRBJ1-1	CSAGGWNTEAFF
TRBV29-1	14	-	TRBJ1-1	CSVSKGHGSTEAFF
TRBV18	15	few	TRBJ2-1	CASSPDREPYNEQFF
TRBV6-5	12	-	TRBJ2-7	CASRAGSYEQYF
TRBV27	14	-	TRBJ1-5	CASESQGGSGPQHF
TRBV12-5	14	few	TRBJ2-7	CASGPPNSPYRQYF
TRBV5-1	15	few	TRBJ2-4	CASSRTGARIYIQYF
TRBV7-8	14	-	TRBJ1-5	CASSPDRDSQPQHF
TRBV7-8	17	few	TRBJ1-3	CASSPELDSYSGNTIYF
TRBV5-5	14	few	TRBJ1-3	CASRGDGSGNTIYF
TRBV20-1	15	-	TRBJ2-1	CSAGGSGRSYNEQFF
TRBV3-1	19	-	TRBJ2-6	CASSQVSGSGSFGANVLTF